Listed here are 8 T cell receptor beta chains from one sample, sequenced in a study of T cells in Graves' hyperthyroidism and ophthalmopathy. RNA transcripts were the template for amplifying TCR beta CDR3 regions. HTBI primers drove first-round RT-PCR of the TCR CDR3. One entry per CDR3 protein, called by TCRdb with MiXCR from the multiplex PCR reads. The sample consists of around 600,000 distinct CDR3 sequences, around 14% of them appearing once. Input material: blood. These receptors originate from a woman aged 18 to 35 with Graves' ophthalmopathy.

This clonotype was observed many times. The chain employs TRBV30 and TRBJ2-5; D ambiguous. CDR3 size: 14 residues. V gave up 4 bases and J gave up 0 bases, with 12 bases separating them. Germline V lookup: CDR1 GTSNPN, CDR2 SVGIG (reference sequence). CDR3 sequence (DNA): TGTGCCTGGATGCAAGAGCGAGACCAAGAGACCCAGTACTTC. It codes for CAWMQERDQETQYF.

A remark on this clonotype: This may be a read error: a much more frequent sequence differs by one nucleotide. The final CDR3 position lacks the conserved phenylalanine or tryptophan, pointing to a likely read error. The rearrangement uses TRBV29-1 and TRBJ2-5, with D possibly TRBD1 on 5 matching bases. V was clipped by 6 bases and J by 0 bases, with 14 bases between them. Germline V lookup: CDR1 SQVTM, CDR2 ANQGSEA. The length of the CDR3 is 14 residues. The CDR3 loop is CSVDSTEYQETQYL. CDR3 DNA sequence: TGCAGCGTGGATTCGACAGAGTACCAAGAGACCCAGTACCTC.

In this sample, this clonotype turned up many times. The chain is built from TRBV5-4 and TRBJ2-1, with D tentatively TRBD2 (7 bases). The length of the CDR3 is 16 residues. CDR1 and CDR2 (germline): SGHNT, YYREEE (reference sequence). The V gene lost 4 bases and the J gene lost 5 bases, with 19 bases spanning the gap. The CDR3 spells CASSRGGVRPNNEQFF. The CDR3 bases are TGTGCCAGCAGCCGAGGGGGGGTTAGACCCAACAATGAGCAGTTCTTC.

This clonotype occurred many times. The chain combines TRBV9 with TRBJ2-6; D unclear. CDR3 length: 15 amino acids. CDR1 is SGDLS, CDR2 YYNGEE, per germline. Trimming removed 4 bases from V and 0 bases from J, with 8 bases in between. CDR3 bases: TGTGCCAGCAGCACCGGATACTCTGGGGCCAACGTCCTGACTTTC. Its translation is CASSTGYSGANVLTF.

This clonotype occurred many times. The chain combines TRBV20-1 with TRBJ2-1; the match to TRBD2 covers 10 bases. The CDR3 runs to 14 residues. V was pared by 7 bases and J by 2 bases, with 5 bases of the junction left unmatched. Germline V lookup: CDR1 DFQATT, CDR2 SNEGSKA (reference sequence). CDR3 DNA: TGCAGTGTCATGACTAGCGGGCCCTACAATGAGCAGTTCTTC. This sequence encodes CSVMTSGPYNEQFF.

This clonotype appeared many times. This chain links TRBV7-3 with TRBJ2-7, with 10 bases that match TRBD2. Losses at the gene ends were 5 bases for V and 1 base for J; bases not matched to a gene: 5. Germline V gene data show CDR1 as SGHTA and CDR2 as FQGTGA. The CDR3 covers 15 residues. The CDR3, as DNA: TGTGCCAGCAGCAAACTAGCGGGAAAATCCTACGAGCAGTACTTC. This gives the protein CASSKLAGKSYEQYF.

At least ten counts were recorded for this clonotype. The chain has TRBV24-1 and TRBJ2-2; the D gene could be TRBD1 or TRBD2 (5 bases each). From germline, CDR1 is KGHDR and CDR2 SFDVKD. V shed 7 bases and J shed 8 bases, with 16 bases lying between them. CDR3 size: 14 residues. The CDR3 sequence is CATRDGAVSGELFF. As DNA, the CDR3 is TGTGCCACCAGAGACGGGGCGGTTAGTGGGGAGCTGTTTTTT.

This clonotype has at least ten counts. This chain links TRBV12-3 or TRBV12-4 with TRBJ2-1, with 9 bases matching TRBD2. V lost 5 bases and J lost 6; bases outside the gene matches: 8. This CDR3 has 15 amino acids. CDR3 amino acids: CASSLRLAELNEQFF. The CDR3, as DNA: TGTGCCAGCAGTCTGAGACTAGCGGAGCTCAATGAGCAGTTCTTC.